The TCR beta chain described here comes from a study of OX40 agonist ivuxolimab in advanced cancers. Study-wide context: Participants, roughly 80% male, averaged approximately 56 years of age, ranging from about 23 to 79. Study-wide points: Nonresponders included some who also had low normalized T-cell clonal expansion.

With respect to this clone: Its antigen is unidentified.

V lost 7 bases and J 6 bases, leaving 19 bases between the germline ends. The CDR3 length is 14 residues. Per germline, CDR1 SGHNT and CDR2 YENEEA. TCRdb's table, derived via immunoSEQ multiplex PCR, lists solely in-frame clones and lacks some. The sample lists 60,000 to 90,000 clones, about 85% seen once, with 1% in the top ten. The material sequenced was CD4+ or CD8+ T cells sorted from blood, taken in a trial of the OX40 agonist ivuxolimab. The sequence derives from an adult with an advanced solid tumor such as melanoma, head and neck, liver or kidney cancer. The chain uses TRBV11-3 and TRBJ2-7; no clear D. The CDR3 sequence is CASTTTTGPGEQYF. The CDR3 DNA is TGTGCCAGCACCACCACGACCGGCCCGGGCGAGCAGTACTTC.